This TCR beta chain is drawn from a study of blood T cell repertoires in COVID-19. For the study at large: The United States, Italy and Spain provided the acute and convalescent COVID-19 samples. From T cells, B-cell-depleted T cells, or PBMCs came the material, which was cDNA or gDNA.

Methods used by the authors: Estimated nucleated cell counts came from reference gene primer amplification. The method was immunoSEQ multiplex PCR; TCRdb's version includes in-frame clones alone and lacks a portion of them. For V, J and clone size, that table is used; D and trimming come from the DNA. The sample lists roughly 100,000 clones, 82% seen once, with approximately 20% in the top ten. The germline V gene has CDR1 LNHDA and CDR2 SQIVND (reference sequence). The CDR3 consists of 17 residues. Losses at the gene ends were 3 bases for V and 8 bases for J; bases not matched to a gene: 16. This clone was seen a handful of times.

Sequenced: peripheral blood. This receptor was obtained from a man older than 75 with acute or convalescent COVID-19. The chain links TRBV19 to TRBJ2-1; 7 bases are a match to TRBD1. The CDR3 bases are TGTGCCAGTAGTATTCATCCGGACAGGCCGGATAGGGATGAGCAGTTCTTC. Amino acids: CASSIHPDRPDRDEQFF. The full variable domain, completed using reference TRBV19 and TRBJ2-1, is DGGITQSPKYLFRKEGQNVTLSCEQNLNHDAMYWYRQDPGQGLRLIYYSQIVNDFQKGDIAEGYSVSREKKESFPLTVTSAQKNPTAFYLCASSIHPDRPDRDEQFFGPGTRLTVL.